The next 23 T cell receptor beta chains were all read from a single sample in a study of monozygotic twins with inflammatory bowel disease. TCRdb re-called the 5' RACE reads; every CDR3 protein appears as one record, without DNA. The listing records more than 110,000 distinct CDR3 sequences. Source material: blood. These TCRs come from a human donor with ulcerative colitis or Crohn's disease, or a healthy co-twin of an affected twin (not recorded which).

J is TRBJ2-7 and V is TRBV20-1; TCRdb names TRBD2, which stays unverified in the absence of DNA. This CDR3 region has 13 residues. Germline V gene sequence: CDR1 DFQATT, CDR2 SNEGSKA (reference sequence). The CDR3 sequence: CSARGSGGYEQYF.

This sequence joins TRBV12-3 or TRBV12-4 and TRBJ1-1. This CDR3 region has 14 residues. The chain's CDR3 is CASSLDRSNTEAFF.

The rearrangement links TRBV12-3 or TRBV12-4 to TRBJ2-3; without DNA, the TCRdb call of TRBD1 cannot be checked. The length of the CDR3 is 15 residues. This CDR3 is CASSPLGASTDTQYF.

The chain uses TRBV12-3 or TRBV12-4 and TRBJ2-1. The CDR3 is 13 residues long. CDR3 protein: CASSLVLAHEQFF.

V gene TRBV18 combines with J gene TRBJ2-3. CDR3 length: 12 residues. CDR1 is KGHSH, CDR2 LQKENI, per germline. CDR3 amino acids: CASSPYTDTQYF.

V usage is TRBV7-8 and J usage is TRBJ2-5; TCRdb picks TRBD2, but there is no DNA to check that call. CDR1 and CDR2 (germline): SGHVS, FQNEAQ. There are 16 residues in the CDR3. The CDR3 loop is CASTLGTSGLQETQYF.

The chain has TRBV12-3 or TRBV12-4 and TRBJ1-1; the TCRdb D gene call, TRBD1, has no DNA to confirm it. The CDR3 sequence is 17 residues long. CDR3 residues: CASNQIRQGARNTEAFF.

The V gene is TRBV12-3 or TRBV12-4, the J gene TRBJ1-5; TCRdb proposes TRBD1, but this gene call is untestable without DNA. CDR3 length: 14 amino acids. This CDR3 is CASSPGFSNQPQHF.

CDR3 sequence reads: CASSLALQDYGYTF. This chain uses TRBV5-6 with TRBJ1-2. The CDR3 is made up of 14 amino acids. Germline-derived CDR1 and CDR2 are SGHDT and YYEEEE.

In terms of frequency, this clonotype is medium-sized. This chain joins TRBV6-5 and TRBJ2-6. Germline-derived CDR1 and CDR2 are MNHEY and SVGAGI. The CDR3 runs 15 residues. Here the CDR3 reads CASSRGNPGANVLTF.

The chain joins TRBV20-1 to TRBJ2-5; TCRdb calls TRBD2, which cannot be checked without DNA. CDR1 DFQATT and CDR2 SNEGSKA come from the germline V gene (reference sequence). The CDR3 sequence is 16 residues long. The CDR3 region is CSARDRASGNWETQYF.

J is TRBJ2-7 and V is TRBV7-2; lacking DNA, the TRBD2 call made by TCRdb goes unchecked. The germline CDR1 and CDR2 sequences are SGHTA and FQGNSA. The length of the CDR3 is 14 residues. The CDR3 sequence: CASSWIAGGYEQYF.

This chain links TRBV4-2 with TRBJ1-2; TCRdb indicates TRBD1, and absent DNA this call remains unverified. CDR3 length equals 13 residues. Germline V gene lookup returns CDR1 LGHNA and CDR2 YNFKEQ. CDR3 region: CASSPQGRDGYTF.

The chain combines TRBV11-2 with TRBJ2-4; absent DNA, TCRdb's TRBD2 call cannot be checked. The CDR3 is made up of 15 amino acids. Germline V CDR1 and CDR2: SGHAT, FQNNGV. The CDR3: CASSLGPTGGRIQYF.

The rearrangement joins TRBV25-1 to TRBJ2-1. The CDR3 extends over 12 amino acids. Germline V gene sequence: CDR1 MGHDK, CDR2 SYGVNS. The CDR3: CASSEYRNEQFF.

CDR3 sequence: CASVGGAGKLFF. The rearrangement uses TRBV28 and TRBJ1-4; TCRdb picks TRBD1, but there is no DNA to check that call. Germline values: CDR1 MDHEN, CDR2 SYDVKM. This CDR3 spans 12 amino acids.

The genes are TRBV5-1 and TRBJ2-7; TCRdb outputs TRBD2, but without DNA this stays unchecked. In germline, CDR1 is SGHRS, CDR2 YFSETQ. The CDR3 runs 15 residues. The CDR3 protein is CASSISTSGSYEQYF.

This CDR3 reads CASSAGGFNEQFF. This rearrangement joins TRBV10-2 to TRBJ2-1; checking the TCRdb D call of TRBD1 is not possible without DNA. There are 13 residues in the CDR3. Germline-derived CDR1 and CDR2 are WSHSY and SAAADI.

V is TRBV12-3 or TRBV12-4 and J is TRBJ2-1; as DNA is missing, the TRBD2 call by TCRdb cannot be tested. CDR3 size: 15 residues. CDR3 in amino acids: CASSDLAVSYNEQFF.

V and J are TRBV19 and TRBJ2-7; lacking DNA, the TRBD1 call made by TCRdb goes unchecked. CDR3 length: 15 residues. The germline CDR1 and CDR2 sequences are LNHDA and SQIVND (reference sequence). The CDR3 region is CASSTRTYPAYEQYF.

The rearrangement links TRBV27 to TRBJ1-1; the D call from TCRdb, TRBD1, cannot be confirmed without DNA. The length of the CDR3 is 16 residues. Germline V gives CDR1 MNHEY, CDR2 SMNVEV (reference sequence). The CDR3 is CASSTLPAGEPTEAFF.

The CDR3 here is CASSGTYYQPQHF. The rearrangement links TRBV7-2 to TRBJ1-5; lacking DNA, the TRBD1 call made by TCRdb goes unchecked. The germline V gene has CDR1 SGHTA and CDR2 FQGNSA. The CDR3 is made up of 13 amino acids.

J is TRBJ2-5 and V is TRBV11-2; there is no DNA to check the TCRdb D call of TRBD2. The CDR3 has 17 residues. Germline V gene lookup returns CDR1 SGHAT and CDR2 FQNNGV. CDR3 amino acids: CASSSLRWGLHRETQYF.